This TCR beta chain came from a study of blood T cells in healthy people across ages. Overall study results and limits: As age increased, TCR beta diversity per million T cells fell in a roughly linear fashion.

The authors extracted at least 5 micrograms of total RNA per sample. The table lists this clonotype with a few counts. Its antigen remains unidentified. For the second PCR, which ran for about 7 to 12 cycles, a sample-barcoded 5' primer and a J-beta primer mix were used. A 12-random-nucleotide template-switch adaptor tagged each cDNA molecule. Every sample returned 2.5 million or more CDR3-containing paired-end reads. TCRdb used MiXCR to reprocess the 5' RACE reads, holding one entry per CDR3 protein. Of 600,000 or so distinct CDR3 sequences in the sample, over 20% were seen once. The V end lost 5 bases, the J end lost 4 bases, and 6 bases lay between the germline ends. Germline V gene sequence: CDR1 SGHAT, CDR2 FQNNGV. The CDR3 runs 11 residues.

What was sequenced was blood. This clonotype originated in a man between 65 and 79 years old in good health. The chain recombines TRBV11-2 with TRBJ2-7; D call uncertain. Written as DNA, the CDR3 is TGTGCCAGCAGCGGAAAATACGAGCAGTACTTC. Translation gives CASSGKYEQYF.